Listed here are 26 T cell receptor beta chains from one sample, sequenced in a study of cytomegalovirus exposure and HLA in healthy donors. The PCR contained 60 Vbeta and 13 Jbeta primers. Generated by immunoSEQ multiplex PCR, the TCRdb table keeps only in-frame clones and is missing some. The top ten hold 2.1% of the sample, which has over 75,000 clones, roughly 66% seen once. The sample was PBMCs. The receptor set was obtained from a man aged 30 to 39 in good health and CMV-seronegative.

The chain recombines TRBV19 with TRBJ2-7, with a tentative D call TRBD1 (7 bases). V lost 10 bases, J lost 0 bases, and 19 bases lay in between. This CDR3 is built from 15 residues. Germline lookup yields CDR1 LNHDA and CDR2 SQIVND (reference sequence). This CDR3 is CATGGRDSRSYEQYF. The CDR3 DNA follows: TGTGCCACCGGGGGCCGGGACAGTCGCTCCTACGAGCAGTACTTC.

The V gene is TRBV4-1, the J gene TRBJ2-1; 7 bases are shared with TRBD2. The CDR3 has 13 amino acids. CDR1 is MGHRA and CDR2 is YSYEKL in the germline V gene. V was clipped by 3 bases and J by 5 bases; unmatched bases: 1. The CDR3 here is CASSQGGDNEQFF. In nucleotides, the CDR3 is TGCGCCAGCAGCCAGGGGGGGGACAATGAGCAGTTCTTC.

This clone turned up a few times. V gene TRBV5-1 combines with J gene TRBJ2-7; 8 bases map to TRBD2. This CDR3 has 14 amino acids. The V segment lost 0 bases and the J segment 4 bases; nucleotides outside the gene matches: 3. CDR1 and CDR2 (germline): SGHRS, YFSETQ. CDR3 sequence reads: CASSLDAGGYEQYF. In DNA form, the CDR3 reads TGCGCCAGCAGCTTGGACGCGGGGGGTTACGAGCAGTACTTC.

There are a few counts of this clone. The chain employs TRBV9 and TRBJ2-3; D is possibly TRBD2 (5 bases). Per germline, CDR1 SGDLS and CDR2 YYNGEE. There are 18 residues in the CDR3. The V end was cut by 6 bases, the J end by 4 bases, with 27 bases between. The CDR3 bases are TGTGCCAGCACCCCATCCCTTAGCGCCGGCCCGGGTGCAGATACGCAGTATTTT. Its protein is CASTPSLSAGPGADTQYF.

The chain uses TRBV10-3 and TRBJ1-1; D is ambiguous. The V end was cut by 4 bases, the J end by 0 bases, with 9 bases between. The CDR3 sequence is 14 residues long. CDR1 ENHRY and CDR2 SYGVKD come from the germline V gene. In DNA, the CDR3 is TGTGCCATCAGTGGCATCGGGATGAACACTGAAGCTTTCTTT. Its translation: CAISGIGMNTEAFF.

The chain recombines TRBV4-1 with TRBJ2-1; D may be TRBD1 (6 bases). This CDR3 contains 14 residues. The V end was cut by 2 bases, the J end by 7 bases, with 12 bases between. In germline, CDR1 is MGHRA, CDR2 YSYEKL. The DNA for the CDR3 is TGCGCCAGCAGCCAAATAACAGGGAAGAATGAGCAGTTCTTC. Encoded protein: CASSQITGKNEQFF.

This clone was detected a few times. The genes are TRBV9 and TRBJ1-1; D is unresolved. Germline V gives CDR1 SGDLS, CDR2 YYNGEE. Trimming stripped 3 bases from V and 7 bases from J, with 13 bases between. The CDR3 loop spans 13 amino acids. In nucleotides, the CDR3 is TGTGCCAGCAGCGATGGTAACGGGTGTGAAGCTTTCTTT. Its protein product is CASSDGNGCEAFF. The whole variable domain, filled in from reference TRBV9 and TRBJ1-1, reads DSGVTQTPKHLITATGQRVTLRCSPRSGDLSVYWYQQSLDQGLQFLIQYYNGEERAKGNILERFSAQQFPDLHSELNLSSLELGDSALYFCASSDGNGCEAFFGQGTRLTVV.

The J gene is TRBJ2-5, the V gene TRBV12-5; weak D call: TRBD1 (6 bases). Germline loops: CDR1 LGHNT, CDR2 FRNRAP. This CDR3 is built from 12 residues. Trimming stripped 5 bases from V and 5 bases from J, with 9 bases between. The CDR3 bases are TGTGCTAGTGGTCAGGGGTCGGAGACCCAGTACTTC. Amino acids: CASGQGSETQYF.

The rearrangement joins TRBV18 to TRBJ1-5, with 9 bases lining up with TRBD1. Germline values: CDR1 KGHSH, CDR2 LQKENI. The V and J ends lost 6 bases and 3 bases, in that order; junction bases with no gene match: 6. CDR3 length equals 15 residues. In nucleotides, the CDR3 is TGTGCCAGCTCCTGGGACAGGGAGAACAATCAGCCCCAGCATTTT. This gives the protein CASSWDRENNQPQHF.

The V call is TRBV28, the J call TRBJ1-5, with D possibly TRBD1 on 6 matching bases. The length of the CDR3 is 15 residues. V lost 10 bases and J lost 1, with 17 bases in between. Per germline, CDR1 MDHEN and CDR2 SYDVKM. CDR3 nucleotide sequence: TGTGCCACCCAAAAACAGGGAACGAGCAATCAGCCCCAGCATTTT. It encodes CATQKQGTSNQPQHF.

The chain has TRBV30 and TRBJ1-6, with TRBD1 matching over 7 bases. From germline, CDR1 is GTSNPN and CDR2 SVGIG (reference sequence). The CDR3 is 17 residues long. The junction had 7 bases not matched to a gene; V was cut back by 2 bases and J by 0 bases. The CDR3 bases are TGTGCCTGGAGTTATCTCCAGGGGGTCTCCTATAATTCACCCCTCCACTTT. The encoded protein is CAWSYLQGVSYNSPLHF.

The CDR3 region is CAISVSTGLMNTEAFF. In DNA, the CDR3 is TGTGCCATCAGTGTCTCGACAGGGTTGATGAACACTGAAGCTTTCTTT. The V call is TRBV10-3, the J call TRBJ1-1; 7 nucleotides align to TRBD1. The CDR3 is made up of 16 amino acids. Looked up from germline, CDR1 is ENHRY and CDR2 is SYGVKD. Trimming cost V 4 bases and J 0 bases; bases outside gene matches: 8.

The V call is TRBV7-9, the J call TRBJ2-2; 7 bases align to TRBD1. V dropped 6 bases and J dropped 4; count of bases not matched to a gene: 11. CDR1 and CDR2 (germline): SEHNR, FQNEAQ (reference sequence). CDR3 length: 16 residues. The CDR3 region is CASRRTRQGSTGELFF. CDR3 nucleotides: TGTGCCAGCAGACGGACGCGACAGGGCAGCACCGGGGAGCTGTTTTTT.

The rearrangement uses TRBV4-2 and TRBJ1-5, with D uncertain. Trimming took 1 base from V and 0 from J, leaving 10 bases between them. The CDR3 has 16 residues. CDR1 LGHNA and CDR2 YNFKEQ come from the germline V gene. The CDR3 DNA follows: TGTGCCAGCAGCCAAGCTACAGACTATAGCAATCAGCCCCAGCATTTT. Translation gives CASSQATDYSNQPQHF.

V and J are TRBV4-2 and TRBJ1-2; D unclear. The CDR3 runs 11 residues. CDR1 LGHNA and CDR2 YNFKEQ come from the germline V gene. The V and J ends lost 3 bases and 8 bases respectively, with 7 bases between them. The CDR3 nucleotides are TGTGCCAGCAGCCAGGGCTCGGGCTACACCTTC. This gives the protein CASSQGSGYTF.

V is TRBV27 and J is TRBJ1-1; D is possibly TRBD1 (5 bases). Germline lookup yields CDR1 MNHEY and CDR2 SMNVEV (reference sequence). The ends were cut back, 4 bases at V and 3 bases at J, with 24 bases in the middle. This CDR3 is 18 amino acids long. CDR3 residues: CASSSSTIQVIPHTEAFF. DNA for the CDR3: TGTGCCAGCAGTTCGTCGACAATACAGGTAATTCCGCACACTGAAGCTTTCTTT.

J is TRBJ2-7 and V is TRBV7-2, with no clear D. The ends were cut back, 2 bases at V and 2 bases at J, with 4 bases in the middle. Germline V lookup: CDR1 SGHTA, CDR2 FQGNSA. The CDR3 contains 12 residues. The CDR3 reads CASSLFTYEQYF. The CDR3 coding sequence is TGTGCCAGCAGCTTATTCACCTACGAGCAGTACTTC.

This clone was recorded once. The chain employs TRBV11-2 and TRBJ1-5, with unresolved D. V shed 4 bases and J shed 5 bases, with 15 bases lying between them. CDR3 length: 15 residues. The germline gives CDR1 SGHAT, CDR2 FQNNGV. CDR3 in amino acids: CASSSDVEEDQPQHF. DNA of the CDR3: TGTGCCAGCAGCTCCGACGTAGAGGAAGATCAGCCCCAGCATTTT.

This clone was seen a handful of times. The rearrangement links TRBV13 to TRBJ1-4; 7 positions match TRBD1. V lost 2 bases and J lost 5; bases outside the gene matches: 5. Germline loops: CDR1 PRHDT, CDR2 FYEKMQ (reference sequence). CDR3 length: 15 amino acids. The CDR3 reads CASSLRQGGNEKLFF. The CDR3 DNA reads TGTGCCAGCAGCTTAAGGCAGGGGGGAAATGAAAAACTGTTTTTT.

In this sample, this clone turned up a few times. The CDR3 nucleotides are TGCGCCAGCAGCTTGACCTGGGACAGGGCCCGCCTCAGCTCCTACGAGCAGTACTTC. Residues: CASSLTWDRARLSSYEQYF. The chain carries TRBV5-1 and TRBJ2-7; 9 bases map to TRBD1. Germline assignment: CDR1 SGHRS and CDR2 YFSETQ. This CDR3 is built from 19 residues. J lost 0 bases, V lost 1 base, and 14 bases had no gene match.

The chain links TRBV19 to TRBJ2-1; D ambiguous. CDR1 and CDR2 from the germline V gene are LNHDA and SQIVND (reference sequence). The CDR3 runs 12 residues. The V end lost 3 bases, the J end lost 8 bases, and 8 bases lay between the germline ends. Written as DNA, the CDR3 is TGTGCCAGTAGTATTAGCTGGGATGAGCAGTTCTTC. This translates into CASSISWDEQFF.

The gene calls are TRBV19 and TRBJ2-7, with 7 positions matching TRBD2. The germline V gene encodes CDR1 LNHDA and CDR2 SQIVND (reference sequence). This CDR3 is 13 amino acids long. V gave up 5 bases and J gave up 2 bases; unmatched junction bases: 3. CDR3 region: CASSLAETYEQYF. DNA for the CDR3: TGTGCCAGTAGTCTAGCGGAGACCTACGAGCAGTACTTC. The full variable domain, completed using reference TRBV19 and TRBJ2-7, is DGGITQSPKYLFRKEGQNVTLSCEQNLNHDAMYWYRQDPGQGLRLIYYSQIVNDFQKGDIAEGYSVSREKKESFPLTVTSAQKNPTAFYLCASSLAETYEQYFGPGTRLTVT.

The gene calls are TRBV7-6 and TRBJ1-2, with D unclear. Looked up from germline, CDR1 is SGHVS and CDR2 is FNYEAQ. V was clipped by 5 bases and J by 11 bases, with 6 bases between them. The CDR3 has 9 residues. CDR3 amino acids: CASSVPYTF. As DNA, the CDR3 is TGTGCCAGCAGCGTCCCGTACACCTTC.

The rearrangement uses TRBV2 and TRBJ2-1; 9 bases fit TRBD2. Germline lookup yields CDR1 SNHLY and CDR2 FYNNEI. Trimming removed 6 bases from V and 9 bases from J; junction bases left unmatched: 9. The length of the CDR3 is 14 residues. CDR3 region: CASRALAGAGEQFF. DNA for the CDR3: TGTGCCAGCAGAGCCTTAGCGGGAGCGGGTGAGCAGTTCTTC.

This chain connects TRBV7-2 to TRBJ1-6; unclear D gene. Deletions cut 6 bases from V and 7 bases from J, with 4 bases between. This CDR3 contains 11 residues. CDR1 and CDR2 from the germline V gene are SGHTA and FQGNSA. The DNA for the CDR3 is TGTGCCAGCAGTCAAAATTCACCCCTCCACTTT. This encodes CASSQNSPLHF.

The rearrangement uses TRBV19 and TRBJ2-2; the match to TRBD2 covers 10 bases. CDR3 length: 14 residues. The V and J ends lost 9 bases and 1 base, in that order; junction bases with no gene match: 2. Germline values: CDR1 LNHDA, CDR2 SQIVND (reference sequence). This CDR3 is CASRTSGNTGELFF. The CDR3 nucleotides read TGTGCCAGCAGGACTAGCGGGAACACCGGGGAGCTGTTTTTT.